This T cell receptor (beta chain) was obtained from a study of Graves' ophthalmopathy and Graves' hyperthyroidism. General study findings and limits: Blood was where most expanded thyroid clonotypes above 0.001 frequency also turned up.

This clonotype was found many times. Its antigen remains unidentified. Trimming cost V 4 bases and J 7 bases; bases outside gene matches: 7. Germline lookup yields CDR1 SGHKS and CDR2 YYEKEE (reference sequence). This CDR3 region has 13 residues. Serum thyroxine and TRAb, along with clinical symptoms, thyroid ultrasound and orbital computed tomography, were what diagnosis relied on. The PBMCs used were ones drawn from 7.5 to 10 ml of fresh peripheral blood. Scientists amplified the TCR beta CDR3 regions from RNA transcripts. Scientists carried out first-round RT-PCR using HTBI primers and then a second-round multiplex PCR. TCRdb reanalysed the multiplex PCR reads using MiXCR and keeps one entry per CDR3 protein. The table records 650,000 to 800,000 distinct CDR3 sequences, just over 40% of them present only once.

V gene TRBV5-5 combines with J gene TRBJ1-2; 7 bases line up with TRBD1. This clonotype originated in an adult man with Graves' ophthalmopathy. The sample taken for sequencing was peripheral blood. The CDR3 DNA is TGTGCCAGCAGCAACCGACAGGGAGGTGGCTACACCTTC. It specifies CASSNRQGGGYTF.